This TCR beta chain was sequenced in a study of identical twins. Of note for this clonotype: The antigen remains unidentified.

This CDR3 has 17 residues. The germline V gene encodes CDR1 MGHRA and CDR2 YSYEKL. V lost 0 bases and J 6 bases, leaving 18 bases between the germline ends. Overall study findings and caveats: For cord blood, abundant beta clonotypes had fewer insertions, unlike memory repertoires, which showed none.

TCRdb re-analysed the 5' RACE reads in MiXCR, keeping a single row per CDR3 protein. The repertoire consists of 600,000 to 850,000 distinct CDR3 sequences, with 18% occurring once and the leading ten covering around 13%. The data also belong to a second study, concerning T cells expressing NK-cell markers. That paper states: CD3+CD56+NKG2C+, CD3+CD56+NKG2C- and CD3+CD56-NKG2C+ T cells, once sorted, supplied the TCR beta repertoires. In roughly six donors, dominant NKG2C+ clonotypes were roughly 1.0-7.0% of CD8+ T cells.

The chain uses TRBV4-1 and TRBJ1-5; D not resolved. The sample taken for sequencing was PBMCs. This receptor was taken from a woman aged 18-35 years in good health. The CDR3 sequence is CASSQDQPGRRSQPQHF. The CDR3 region has the DNA TGCGCCAGCAGCCAAGATCAGCCCGGGAGACGGAGTCAGCCCCAGCATTTT.